The T cell receptor beta chain under discussion was sequenced for a study of blood T cell repertoires in COVID-19. About the research overall: Italy, Spain and the United States were the sources of the convalescent and acute COVID-19 samples. T cells, B-cell-depleted T cells, or PBMCs provided the cDNA or gDNA that served as material.

Germline V lookup: CDR1 SGHRS, CDR2 YFSETQ. The CDR3 extends over 14 amino acids. V was pared by 7 bases and J by 5 bases, with 13 bases between. Ages ranged from roughly 18 to 95 years, with residence in approximately 25 US areas. Recovered participants had two consecutive negative NP/OP PCR tests, healthcare professional clearance, or symptom resolution. Produced via immunoSEQ multiplex PCR; TCRdb's table is partial and in-frame only. The table has just over 300,000 clones, approximately 83% seen once; the top ten hold more than 2%. This sequence was found in a man aged 25-40 years who had recovered from COVID-19. V gene TRBV5-1 combines with J gene TRBJ1-6, with D possibly TRBD1 on 5 matching bases. The sequenced sample was PBMCs or T cells enriched from blood (not recorded which). The CDR3 sequence is CASALDSHNSPLHF. CDR3 coding DNA: TGCGCCAGCGCTCTAGACAGCCATAATTCACCCCTCCACTTT.